What follows are 14 T cell receptor beta chains derived from one specimen sequenced in a study of technical replicates of blood from several donors. TCRdb's copy holds only in-frame clones and misses some; the assay was immunoSEQ multiplex PCR. In the table there are about 79,000 clones, around 94% of which are singletons. Sequencing was performed on T cells isolated from PBMCs. The receptor set was obtained from a human donor in good health.

This sequence joins TRBV2 and TRBJ2-3; 13 nucleotides align to TRBD2. The J segment lost 5 bases and the V segment lost 4 bases, leaving 3 bases of the junction unmatched. The CDR3 covers 15 residues. Germline assignment: CDR1 SNHLY and CDR2 FYNNEI. The chain's CDR3 is CASSGTSGSVDTQYF. The CDR3 nucleotides are TGTGCCAGCAGTGGGACTAGCGGGAGTGTAGATACGCAGTATTTT.

The genes are TRBV5-1 and TRBJ1-4; TRBD1 matches at 9 bases. The CDR3 runs to 15 residues. V lost 4 bases and J lost 3; bases outside the gene matches: 4. Germline assignment: CDR1 SGHRS and CDR2 YFSETQ. The CDR3 region has the DNA TGCGCCAGCAGCAGGGGGACAGGGTCTAATGAAAAACTGTTTTTT. It yields the protein CASSRGTGSNEKLFF.

This clone was picked up one time. The rearrangement links TRBV11-3 to TRBJ1-1, with TRBD1 identical over 8 bases. Unmatched junction bases numbered 6, after V lost 6 bases and J lost 6 bases. The CDR3 sequence is 13 residues long. Germline assignment: CDR1 SGHNT and CDR2 YENEEA. CDR3 loop: CASSTDRVAEAFF. CDR3 DNA: TGTGCCAGCAGTACGGACAGGGTAGCTGAAGCTTTCTTT.

The chain carries TRBV6-6 and TRBJ2-3; tentative D call: TRBD2 (5 bases). The CDR3 extends over 16 amino acids. Deletions cut 0 bases from V and 2 bases from J, with 12 bases between. Germline V CDR1 and CDR2: MNHNY, SVGAGI (reference sequence). The CDR3 DNA sequence: TGTGCCAGCAGTTACTCGGGAGTCCCCCCCACAGATACGCAGTATTTT. Amino acids: CASSYSGVPPTDTQYF.

The chain uses TRBV7-2 and TRBJ2-1, with 9 bases that match TRBD2. There are 17 residues in the CDR3. Germline-derived CDR1 and CDR2 are SGHTA and FQGNSA. Unmatched junction bases numbered 17, after V lost 7 bases and J lost 7 bases. The CDR3 sequence is CASTALFGGGAMNEQFF. CDR3 nucleotide sequence: TGTGCCAGCACCGCTCTGTTTGGCGGGGGGGCGATGAATGAGCAGTTCTTC.

This clone was seen only once. This chain links TRBV11-3 with TRBJ2-1; possible D gene TRBD1, 5 bases. This CDR3 has 16 amino acids. Germline values: CDR1 SGHNT, CDR2 YENEEA. The V end was cut by 6 bases, the J end by 6 bases, with 21 bases between. The CDR3 reads CASSLQVLGAVNEQFF. The CDR3, as DNA: TGTGCCAGCAGTTTGCAGGTGTTAGGGGCAGTCAATGAGCAGTTCTTC.

The chain uses TRBV6-1 and TRBJ2-5, with 9 bases lining up with TRBD1. Germline loops: CDR1 MNHNS, CDR2 SASEGT. This CDR3 spans 13 amino acids. V lost 4 bases and J lost 4; bases outside the gene matches: 1. CDR3 in amino acids: CASSVDRGETQYF. The DNA for the CDR3 is TGTGCCAGCAGTGTGGACAGGGGAGAGACCCAGTACTTC.

The V gene is TRBV5-1, the J gene TRBJ2-2; the match to TRBD1 covers 10 bases. This CDR3 comprises 16 residues. The germline gives CDR1 SGHRS, CDR2 YFSETQ. J was trimmed by 5 bases and V by 0 bases; bases with no gene match: 4. CDR3 amino acids: CASSLGDRGVTGELFF. The CDR3 bases are TGCGCCAGCAGCTTGGGGGACAGGGGTGTGACCGGGGAGCTGTTTTTT.

The chain employs TRBV2 and TRBJ2-7; the match to TRBD1 covers 8 bases. Per germline, CDR1 SNHLY and CDR2 FYNNEI. J was trimmed by 0 bases and V by 6 bases; bases with no gene match: 7. The CDR3 runs to 15 residues. This CDR3 reads CASRGGTGDSYEQYF. As DNA, the CDR3 is TGTGCCAGCAGGGGCGGGACAGGTGACTCCTACGAGCAGTACTTC.

This clone came up once. The chain is built from TRBV6-6 and TRBJ2-3, with 9 positions matching TRBD2. This CDR3 spans 16 amino acids. CDR1 and CDR2 (germline): MNHNY, SVGAGI (reference sequence). The V gene end was trimmed by 8 bases and the J gene end by 0 bases; junction bases not matched to a gene: 9. In DNA, the CDR3 is TGTGCCAGCGGAATAGCGGGGGCCCCTAGCACAGATACGCAGTATTTT. Its translation: CASGIAGAPSTDTQYF.

As DNA, the CDR3 is TGTGCCAGCAGAATAGAAGATACCGGGACACCTTACACTGAAGCTTTCTTT. Translation: CASRIEDTGTPYTEAFF. J is TRBJ1-1 and V is TRBV11-3; maybe TRBD1 (6 bases). CDR1 is SGHNT and CDR2 is YENEEA in the germline V gene. V dropped 6 bases and J dropped 3 bases, with 23 bases sitting between them. CDR3 size: 17 residues.

This clone was observed once. The chain links TRBV5-8 to TRBJ1-1, with D unresolved. CDR3 size: 13 residues. CDR1 and CDR2 (germline): SGHTS, YDEGEE. V was shortened by 4 bases and J by 5 bases, with 12 bases between the two germline ends. CDR3 residues: CASSLGGGTEAFF. The CDR3 nucleotides are TGTGCCAGCAGCCTCGGTGGAGGAACTGAAGCTTTCTTT.

CDR3 DNA sequence: TGTGCCAGCAGCCAATTTAGCGGGAGGACAGGGCTTGAGCAGTTCTTC. This sequence encodes CASSQFSGRTGLEQFF. The chain uses TRBV14 and TRBJ2-1; 10 bases match TRBD2. J lost 9 bases, V lost 2 bases, and 10 bases had no gene match. Germline CDR1 reads SGHDN; CDR2 reads FVKESK. CDR3 length: 16 residues.

This chain joins TRBV12-5 and TRBJ1-2, with D tentatively TRBD1 (6 bases). Germline V gene sequence: CDR1 LGHNT, CDR2 FRNRAP. The V and J ends lost 4 bases and 8 bases respectively, with 23 bases between them. This CDR3 contains 16 residues. Here the CDR3 reads CASGSLPRGLFPGYTF. In nucleotides, the CDR3 is TGTGCTAGTGGTTCATTACCCAGGGGTCTTTTTCCGGGCTACACCTTC.